This TCR beta chain appears in the sequencing data of a study of T cell changes during pregnancy in multiple sclerosis. The repertoire was sequenced with immunoSEQ multiplex PCR; TCRdb's copy has only in-frame clones and lacks some. The sample has 85,000 to 130,000 clones, 91% seen once; the top ten hold about 1.5%. With 6 bases removed from V and 0 bases from J, the gap between germline ends came to 15 bases. In germline, CDR1 is MDHEN, CDR2 SYDVKM. The CDR3 has 17 amino acids. The chain joins TRBV28 to TRBJ1-6; no clear D gene. The TCR comes from a female donor with multiple sclerosis, enrolled in a pregnancy study. The sample here was peripheral blood, taken before pregnancy. This CDR3 reads CASRSRTESSYNSPLHF. CDR3 bases: TGTGCCAGCAGAAGCCGGACTGAGAGCTCCTATAATTCACCCCTCCACTTT.